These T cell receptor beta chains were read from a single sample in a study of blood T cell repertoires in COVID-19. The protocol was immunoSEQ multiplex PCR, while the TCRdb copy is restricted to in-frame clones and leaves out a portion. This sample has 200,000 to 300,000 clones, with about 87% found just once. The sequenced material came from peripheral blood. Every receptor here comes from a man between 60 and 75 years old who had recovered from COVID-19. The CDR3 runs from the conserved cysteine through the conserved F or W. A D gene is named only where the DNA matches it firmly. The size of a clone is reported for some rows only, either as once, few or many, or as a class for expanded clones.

cdr3_aa: CASALLTRGQGGETQYF; cdr3_nt: TGCGCCAGCGCTCTTTTAACACGGGGACAGGGAGGAGAGACCCAGTACTTC; j_call: TRBJ2-5; v_call: TRBV5-1; d_call: TRBD1; clone_size: .
cdr3_aa: CASSYTQVHSGNTIYF; cdr3_nt: TGTGCCAGCAGTTACACACAGGTTCACTCTGGAAACACCATATATTTT; j_call: TRBJ1-3; v_call: TRBV6-5; d_call: .; clone_size: once
cdr3_aa: CASSDEDRLSGANVLTF; cdr3_nt: TGTGCCAGCAGTGATGAGGACAGACTCTCTGGGGCCAACGTCCTGACTTTC; j_call: TRBJ2-6; v_call: TRBV2; d_call: .; clone_size: .
cdr3_aa: CASSLRRGGPDNEQFF; cdr3_nt: TGTGCCAGCAGCTTAAGACGGGGGGGCCCGGACAATGAGCAGTTCTTC; j_call: TRBJ2-1; v_call: TRBV13; d_call: TRBD2; clone_size: once
cdr3_aa: CASSLELAGPSSEQFF; cdr3_nt: TGTGCCAGCAGCTTAGAACTAGCGGGGCCTAGCAGTGAGCAGTTCTTC; j_call: TRBJ2-1; v_call: TRBV11-3; d_call: TRBD2; clone_size: .
cdr3_aa: CASSFFPYGYTF; cdr3_nt: TGTGCCAGCAGTTTTTTCCCTTATGGCTACACCTTC; j_call: TRBJ1-2; v_call: TRBV12-3/TRBV12-4; d_call: .; clone_size: .
cdr3_aa: CASSGGRDYTF; cdr3_nt: TGTGCCAGCAGCGGGGGCAGGGACTACACCTTC; j_call: TRBJ1-2; v_call: TRBV5-6; d_call: .; clone_size: .
cdr3_aa: CASSLRLAGYEQYF; cdr3_nt: TGTGCCAGCAGTTTACGGCTGGCGGGGTACGAGCAGTACTTC; j_call: TRBJ2-7; v_call: TRBV27; d_call: .; clone_size: .
cdr3_aa: CASSHGTQDRFF; cdr3_nt: TGTGCCAGCTCACACGGGACTCAAGATCGGTTCTTC; j_call: TRBJ2-1; v_call: TRBV18; d_call: .; clone_size: .
cdr3_aa: CASSSPGQGEYNEKLFF; cdr3_nt: TGTGCCAGCAGCTCCCCCGGACAGGGTGAATATAATGAAAAACTGTTTTTT; j_call: TRBJ1-4; v_call: TRBV5-6; d_call: TRBD1; clone_size: .
cdr3_aa: CASSYYGTARTGELFF; cdr3_nt: TGTGCCAGCAGTTACTACGGGACAGCGAGGACCGGGGAGCTGTTTTTT; j_call: TRBJ2-2; v_call: TRBV6-5; d_call: TRBD1; clone_size: .
cdr3_aa: CASSLRGQGYGYTF; cdr3_nt: TGTGCCAGCAGTCTTCGCGGACAAGGCTATGGCTACACCTTC; j_call: TRBJ1-2; v_call: TRBV27; d_call: .; clone_size: .
cdr3_aa: CASSLQENIQYF; cdr3_nt: TGTGCCAGCAGCTTACAGGAAAACATTCAGTACTTC; j_call: TRBJ2-4; v_call: TRBV7-9; d_call: .; clone_size: .
cdr3_aa: CASRISTGENIQYF; cdr3_nt: TGTGCCAGCAGGATTTCGACAGGAGAAAACATTCAGTACTTC; j_call: TRBJ2-4; v_call: TRBV6-5; d_call: .; clone_size: .
cdr3_aa: CASSPDRGGYEQYF; cdr3_nt: TGCGCCAGCTCCCCGGACAGGGGGGGGTACGAGCAGTACTTC; j_call: TRBJ2-7; v_call: TRBV5-1; d_call: TRBD1; clone_size: .
cdr3_aa: CASSPPEGVYSEQYF; cdr3_nt: TGTGCCAGCTCACCACCGGAGGGAGTTTACTCCGAGCAGTACTTC; j_call: TRBJ2-7; v_call: TRBV18; d_call: .; clone_size: .
cdr3_aa: CASNEGAGGLYEQFF; cdr3_nt: TGTGCCAGTAACGAGGGTGCAGGGGGATTATATGAGCAGTTCTTC; j_call: TRBJ2-1; v_call: TRBV7-8; d_call: TRBD1; clone_size: .
cdr3_aa: CASSSRTGGNSPLHF; cdr3_nt: TGTGCCAGCAGCTCACGGACAGGGGGGAATTCACCCCTCCACTTT; j_call: TRBJ1-6; v_call: TRBV7-2; d_call: TRBD1; clone_size: .
cdr3_aa: CASSNPGAPNTGELFF; cdr3_nt: TGTGCCAGTAGTAATCCAGGTGCCCCGAACACCGGGGAGCTGTTTTTT; j_call: TRBJ2-2; v_call: TRBV19; d_call: .; clone_size: few
cdr3_aa: CASSSGRTGQETQYF; cdr3_nt: TGTGCCAGCAGCTCGGGCAGGACAGGTCAGGAGACCCAGTACTTC; j_call: TRBJ2-5; v_call: TRBV5-6; d_call: TRBD1; clone_size: .
cdr3_aa: CASRRDRGQQGEAFF; cdr3_nt: TGTGCCAGCAGGAGGGACAGGGGGCAGCAGGGTGAAGCTTTCTTT; j_call: TRBJ1-1; v_call: TRBV6-5; d_call: TRBD1; clone_size: .
cdr3_aa: CAVNPGTTYNEQFF; cdr3_nt: TGTGCCGTGAATCCCGGGACAACTTACAATGAGCAGTTCTTC; j_call: TRBJ2-1; v_call: TRBV10-3; d_call: .; clone_size: .
cdr3_aa: CASSLSGSDQPQHF; cdr3_nt: TGCGCCAGCAGCTTGTCAGGGTCCGATCAGCCCCAGCATTTT; j_call: TRBJ1-5; v_call: TRBV5-1; d_call: .; clone_size: few
cdr3_aa: CAISDSKDYGYTF; cdr3_nt: TGTGCCATCAGTGACAGTAAAGACTATGGCTACACCTTC; j_call: TRBJ1-2; v_call: TRBV10-3; d_call: .; clone_size: few
cdr3_aa: CAGALGTTNEKLFF; cdr3_nt: TGTGCCGGAGCCCTCGGGACAACTAATGAAAAACTGTTTTTT; j_call: TRBJ1-4; v_call: TRBV2; d_call: .; clone_size: .
cdr3_aa: CASSYSRAGGNYGYTF; cdr3_nt: TGTGCCAGCAGTTACTCGAGGGCAGGGGGCAACTATGGCTACACCTTC; j_call: TRBJ1-2; v_call: TRBV6-5; d_call: TRBD1; clone_size: .
cdr3_aa: CASSHTSGAYNEQFF; cdr3_nt: TGCGCCAGCAGCCATACCAGCGGCGCTTACAATGAGCAGTTCTTC; j_call: TRBJ2-1; v_call: TRBV4-1; d_call: .; clone_size: .
cdr3_aa: CASSPRGTTGGTEAFF; cdr3_nt: TGTGCCAGCAGCCCGCGCGGTACAACCGGGGGCACTGAAGCTTTCTTT; j_call: TRBJ1-1; v_call: TRBV7-2; d_call: .; clone_size: .
cdr3_aa: CASSLDLQGPPDEQYF; cdr3_nt: TGCGCCAGCAGCCTGGACTTACAGGGGCCTCCCGACGAGCAGTACTTC; j_call: TRBJ2-7; v_call: TRBV5-1; d_call: TRBD1; clone_size: .
cdr3_aa: CASSFGTGLAEAFF; cdr3_nt: TGTGCCAGCAGCTTCGGGACAGGGCTCGCTGAAGCTTTCTTT; j_call: TRBJ1-1; v_call: TRBV6-6; d_call: TRBD1; clone_size: once
cdr3_aa: CASGLGGTGSEKLFF; cdr3_nt: TGTGCTAGTGGTTTGGGGGGGACAGGGAGTGAAAAACTGTTTTTT; j_call: TRBJ1-4; v_call: TRBV12-5; d_call: TRBD1; clone_size: .
cdr3_aa: CASSLAIQGSGYTF; cdr3_nt: TGCGCCAGCAGCTTGGCAATCCAGGGCTCTGGCTACACCTTC; j_call: TRBJ1-2; v_call: TRBV5-1; d_call: .; clone_size: .
cdr3_aa: CASSLSETGELFF; cdr3_nt: TGTGCCAGCAGTTTATCGGAGACCGGGGAGCTGTTTTTT; j_call: TRBJ2-2; v_call: TRBV12-3/TRBV12-4; d_call: .; clone_size: .
cdr3_aa: CASSPSTDTQYF; cdr3_nt: TGTGCCAGCAGCCCTAGCACAGATACGCAGTATTTT; j_call: TRBJ2-3; v_call: TRBV9; d_call: .; clone_size: .
cdr3_aa: CASSPGQGPNYGYTF; cdr3_nt: TGCGCCAGCAGCCCCGGACAGGGTCCTAACTATGGCTACACCTTC; j_call: TRBJ1-2; v_call: TRBV5-1; d_call: TRBD1; clone_size: once
cdr3_aa: CASSLATTGSWAGNTIYF; cdr3_nt: TGCGCCAGCAGCTTGGCCACAACAGGGTCTTGGGCTGGAAACACCATATATTTT; j_call: TRBJ1-3; v_call: TRBV5-1; d_call: .; clone_size: .
cdr3_aa: CASSQDDRSNQPQHF; cdr3_nt: TGTGCCAGCAGCCAAGATGACAGAAGCAATCAGCCCCAGCATTTT; j_call: TRBJ1-5; v_call: TRBV4-2; d_call: .; clone_size: .
cdr3_aa: CASSETSGGQETQYF; cdr3_nt: TGTGCCAGCAGTGAGACTAGCGGGGGACAAGAGACCCAGTACTTC; j_call: TRBJ2-5; v_call: TRBV6-2/TRBV6-3; d_call: TRBD2; clone_size: .
cdr3_aa: CASSQSSGTVTQYF; cdr3_nt: TGTGCCAGCAGCCAATCCTCCGGGACTGTGACCCAGTACTTC; j_call: TRBJ2-5; v_call: TRBV3-1/TRBV3-2; d_call: .; clone_size: .
cdr3_aa: CASSPPPREQFF; cdr3_nt: TGTGCCAGCAGCCCACCCCCGCGGGAGCAGTTCTTC; j_call: TRBJ2-1; v_call: TRBV3-1/TRBV3-2; d_call: .; clone_size: once
cdr3_aa: CATSRVPRDTSTDTQYF; cdr3_nt: TGTGCCACCAGCAGAGTTCCCCGGGACACGAGCACAGATACGCAGTATTTT; j_call: TRBJ2-3; v_call: TRBV15; d_call: .; clone_size: .
cdr3_aa: CASSGTVLYEQYF; cdr3_nt: TGCGCCAGCAGCGGGACAGTTCTCTACGAGCAGTACTTC; j_call: TRBJ2-7; v_call: TRBV5-1; d_call: TRBD1; clone_size: .